The clone carrying this T cell receptor beta chain was recorded a few times. Its antigen remains unidentified. Assay used: immunoSEQ multiplex PCR; TCRdb lists only in-frame clones, some missing. The sample lists about 97,000 clones; around 74% were seen once. The CDR3 sequence is 14 residues long. In germline, CDR1 is LNHNV, CDR2 YYDKDF (reference sequence). Trimming took 5 bases from V and 10 from J; bases not matched to a gene: 6. The data derive from a study of radiotherapy plus CTLA-4 blockade in lung cancer. Study-wide results and caveats: Blood saw expansion of tumor-derived TCR clones after radiotherapy plus ipilimumab.

This material consisted of peripheral blood, taken from a patient treated with radiotherapy plus ipilimumab. The sequence came from a human donor with non-small cell lung cancer who had a partial response to radiotherapy plus ipilimumab. Some clones in this sample may be carry-over from other donors' samples. The rearrangement uses TRBV15 and TRBJ2-1; 12 bases are a match to TRBD2. The CDR3 sequence is CATSRGLAGNEQFF. The DNA for the CDR3 is TGTGCCACCAGCCGAGGACTAGCGGGAAACGAGCAGTTCTTC.